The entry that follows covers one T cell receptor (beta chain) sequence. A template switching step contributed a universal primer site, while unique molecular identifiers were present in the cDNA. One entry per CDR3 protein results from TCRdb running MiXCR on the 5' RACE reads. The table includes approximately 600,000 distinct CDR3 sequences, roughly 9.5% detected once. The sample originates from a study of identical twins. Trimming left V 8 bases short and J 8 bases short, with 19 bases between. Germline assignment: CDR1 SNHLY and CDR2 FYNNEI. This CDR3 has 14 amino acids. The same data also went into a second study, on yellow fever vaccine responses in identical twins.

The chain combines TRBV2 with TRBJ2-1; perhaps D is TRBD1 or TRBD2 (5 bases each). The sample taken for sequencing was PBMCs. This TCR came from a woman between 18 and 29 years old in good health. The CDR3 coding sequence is TGTGCCAGCGGAACCGGGACGTTTATCCATGAGCAGTTCTTC. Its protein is CASGTGTFIHEQFF. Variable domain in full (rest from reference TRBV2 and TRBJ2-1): EPEVTQTPSHQVTQMGQEVILRCVPISNHLYFYWYRQILGQKVEFLVSFYNNEISEKSEIFDDQFSVERPDGSNFTLKIRSTKLEDSAMYFCASGTGTFIHEQFFGPGTRLTVL.